This TCR beta chain was sequenced in a study of sequential checkpoint blockade in melanoma. Background on the study: Arm A got nivolumab then ipilimumab; arm B the reverse, 1:1. Each arm's sequence ended with maintenance nivolumab.

Produced via immunoSEQ multiplex PCR; TCRdb's table is partial and in-frame only. Of around 16,000 clones listed, about 92% are singletons. The treatment: randomized to nivolumab then ipilimumab (arm A) or the reverse (arm B). Patients had received no earlier DNA-damaging chemotherapy. PBMC sorting kept live CD3+CD8+ cells without CD19 or CD56. Looked up from germline, CDR1 is SQVTM and CDR2 is ANQGSEA. Trimming took 5 bases from V and 2 from J, leaving 10 bases between them. This CDR3 spans 12 amino acids. The rearrangement joins TRBV29-1 to TRBJ2-7; D remains unclear. The sequence was obtained from a human donor with melanoma. Sequenced material: CD8+ T cells sorted from blood (inferred from file names), taken from a patient given nivolumab and ipilimumab in sequence. CDR3 residues: CSVSVNPYEQYF. The CDR3 DNA sequence: TGCAGCGTTTCGGTCAACCCCTACGAGCAGTACTTC.